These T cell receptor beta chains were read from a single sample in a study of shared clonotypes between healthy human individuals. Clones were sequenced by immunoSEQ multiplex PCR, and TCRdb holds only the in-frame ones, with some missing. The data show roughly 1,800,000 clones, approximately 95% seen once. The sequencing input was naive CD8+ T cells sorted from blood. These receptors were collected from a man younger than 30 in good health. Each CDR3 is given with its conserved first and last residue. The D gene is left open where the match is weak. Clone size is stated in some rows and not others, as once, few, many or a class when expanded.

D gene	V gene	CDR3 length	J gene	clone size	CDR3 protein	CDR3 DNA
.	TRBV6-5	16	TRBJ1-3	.	CASSYSKLTAGNTIYF	TGTGCCAGCAGTTACTCGAAATTGACGGCTGGAAACACCATATATTTT
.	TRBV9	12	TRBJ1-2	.	CASTGVSYVYTF	TGTGCCAGCACGGGGGTCTCCTATGTCTACACCTTC
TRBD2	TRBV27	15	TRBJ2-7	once	CASSPTTGLAVEQYF	TGTGCCAGCAGTCCTACTACGGGACTAGCGGTAGAGCAGTACTTC
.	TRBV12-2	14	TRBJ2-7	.	CASRFGCESYEQYF	TGTGCAAGTCGCTTTGGTTGCGAAAGCTACGAGCAGTACTTC
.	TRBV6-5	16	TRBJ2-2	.	CASSSRVYLNTGELFF	TGTGCCAGCAGTTCCAGGGTTTACCTTAACACCGGGGAGCTGTTTTTT
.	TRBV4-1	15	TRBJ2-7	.	CASSHHSDWVYEQYF	TGCGCCAGCAGTCATCACTCGGACTGGGTGTACGAGCAGTACTTC
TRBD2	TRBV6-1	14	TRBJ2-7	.	CASTPGTSGYEQYF	TGTGCCAGCACCCCTGGGACTAGCGGCTACGAGCAGTACTTC
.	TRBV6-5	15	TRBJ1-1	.	CASTAVEEGGTEAFF	TGTGCCAGCACCGCCGTCGAGGAGGGGGGCACTGAAGCTTTCTTT
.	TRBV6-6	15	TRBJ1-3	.	CASSLLVSGGNTIYF	TGTGCCAGCAGTTTGCTGGTCTCGGGTGGAAACACCATATATTTT
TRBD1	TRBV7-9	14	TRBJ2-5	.	CASSSSGTEETQYF	TGTGCCAGCAGCTCCTCCGGGACAGAAGAGACCCAGTACTTC
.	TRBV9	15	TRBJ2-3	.	CASSAGWTTADTQYF	TGTGCCAGCAGCGCCGGGTGGACCACCGCCGATACGCAGTATTTT
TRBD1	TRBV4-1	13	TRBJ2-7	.	CASSLGGTGEQYF	TGCGCCAGCAGCCTAGGGGGCACTGGCGAGCAGTACTTC
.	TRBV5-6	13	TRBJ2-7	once	CASRLSVHDEQYF	TGTGCCAGCAGATTGTCGGTACACGACGAGCAGTACTTC
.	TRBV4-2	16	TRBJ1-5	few	CASSQEGVLSGQPQHF	TGTGCCAGCAGCCAAGAAGGGGTCCTATCGGGTCAGCCCCAGCATTTT
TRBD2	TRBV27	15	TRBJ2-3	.	CASGNVAGGTDTQYF	TGTGCCAGCGGGAACGTAGCGGGGGGGACAGATACGCAGTATTTT
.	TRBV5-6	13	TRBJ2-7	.	CASSSGWIYEQYF	TGTGCCAGCAGCTCAGGATGGATATACGAGCAGTACTTC
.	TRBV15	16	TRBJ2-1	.	CATSRVMAPPYNEQFF	TGTGCCACCAGCAGAGTGATGGCTCCCCCGTACAATGAGCAGTTCTTC
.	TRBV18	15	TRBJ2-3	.	CASSPPWGYADTQYF	TGTGCCAGCTCACCACCCTGGGGTTACGCAGATACGCAGTATTTT
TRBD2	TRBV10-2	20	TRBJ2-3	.	CASSAFGTSGSLELWDTQYF	TGCGCCAGCAGCGCTTTCGGGACTAGCGGGAGCCTAGAACTATGGGATACGCAGTATTTT
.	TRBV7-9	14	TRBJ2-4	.	CASSNQGWINIQYF	TGTGCCAGCAGCAATCAGGGTTGGATCAACATTCAGTACTTC
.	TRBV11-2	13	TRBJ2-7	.	CASSYSRDDEQYF	TGTGCCAGCAGCTACTCCCGGGACGACGAGCAGTACTTC
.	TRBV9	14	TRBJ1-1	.	CASSVRDMNTEAFF	TGTGCCAGCAGCGTACGGGACATGAACACTGAAGCTTTCTTT
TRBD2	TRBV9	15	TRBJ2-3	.	CASSISGGATDTQYF	TGTGCCAGCAGCATATCGGGGGGGGCCACAGATACGCAGTATTTT
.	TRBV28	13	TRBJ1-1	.	CASSKQGWTEAFF	TGTGCCAGCTCAAAACAGGGATGGACTGAAGCTTTCTTT
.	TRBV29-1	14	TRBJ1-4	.	CSARRIDSNEKLFF	TGCAGCGCCCGAAGGATCGACAGCAATGAAAAACTGTTTTTT
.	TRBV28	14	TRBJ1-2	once	CASSFAGGGSGYTF	TGTGCCAGCAGTTTCGCCGGGGGAGGGTCTGGCTACACCTTC
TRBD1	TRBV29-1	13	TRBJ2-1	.	CSVRTGQGNEQFF	TGCAGCGTCCGGACAGGGCAAGGCAATGAGCAGTTCTTC
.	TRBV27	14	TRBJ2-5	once	CASSLLGRAETQYF	TGTGCCAGCAGTTTATTAGGCAGGGCGGAGACCCAGTACTTC
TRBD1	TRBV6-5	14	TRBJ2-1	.	CASSPGQWGNEQFF	TGTGCCAGCAGCCCGGGACAGTGGGGGAATGAGCAGTTCTTC
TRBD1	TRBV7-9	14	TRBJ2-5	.	CASTKEGTEETQYF	TGTGCCAGCACCAAAGAGGGGACAGAAGAGACCCAGTACTTC
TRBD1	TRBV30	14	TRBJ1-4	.	CAWGTGTGIEKLFF	TGTGCCTGGGGAACCGGGACAGGGATAGAGAAACTGTTTTTT
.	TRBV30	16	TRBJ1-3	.	CAWSVGHLSSGNTIYF	TGTGCCTGGAGTGTGGGACACCTAAGCTCTGGAAACACCATATATTTT
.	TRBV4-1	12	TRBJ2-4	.	CASSQGEGIQYF	TGCGCCAGCAGCCAAGGAGAGGGCATTCAGTACTTC
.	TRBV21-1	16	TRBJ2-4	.	CASSKTGRIAKNIQYF	TGTGCCAGCAGCAAGACAGGAAGGATAGCCAAAAACATTCAGTACTTC
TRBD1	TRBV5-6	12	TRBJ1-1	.	CASRDRGTEAFF	TGTGCCAGCAGGGACAGGGGCACTGAAGCTTTCTTT
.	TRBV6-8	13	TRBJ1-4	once	CASFVRVAEKLFF	TGTGCCAGCTTTGTCAGGGTGGCCGAAAAACTGTTTTTT
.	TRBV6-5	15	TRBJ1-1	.	CASSSVDAANTEAFF	TGTGCCAGCAGTTCCGTGGACGCCGCTAACACTGAAGCTTTCTTT
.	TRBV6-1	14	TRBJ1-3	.	CATIDWSSGNTIYF	TGTGCCACCATAGACTGGAGCTCTGGAAACACCATATATTTT
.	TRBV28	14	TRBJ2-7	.	CASSFRGGSYEQYF	TGTGCCAGCAGTTTCAGGGGCGGTTCCTACGAGCAGTACTTC
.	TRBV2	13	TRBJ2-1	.	CASRGWWAHEQFF	TGTGCCAGCAGGGGTTGGTGGGCCCATGAGCAGTTCTTC
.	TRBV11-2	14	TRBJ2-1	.	CASSSVRGFGEQFF	TGTGCCAGCAGCTCGGTAAGAGGTTTCGGTGAGCAGTTCTTC
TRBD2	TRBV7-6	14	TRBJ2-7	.	CASTEAGGPYEQYF	TGTGCCAGCACCGAAGCGGGAGGGCCCTACGAGCAGTACTTC
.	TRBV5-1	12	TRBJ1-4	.	CASSLNYEKLFF	TGCGCCAGCAGCTTGAACTATGAAAAACTGTTTTTT
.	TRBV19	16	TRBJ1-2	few	CASSIDGTLFAYGYTF	TGTGCCAGTAGTATAGATGGGACACTCTTCGCCTATGGCTACACCTTC
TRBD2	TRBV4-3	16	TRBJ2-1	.	CASSQDSGASYNEQFF	TGCGCCAGCAGCCAAGATAGCGGGGCGTCCTACAATGAGCAGTTCTTC
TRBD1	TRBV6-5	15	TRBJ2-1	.	CASSYSEGQAGWRFF	TGTGCCAGCAGTTACTCAGAGGGACAGGCGGGATGGCGGTTCTTC
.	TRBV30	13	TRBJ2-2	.	CAWYTPNTGELFF	TGTGCCTGGTATACGCCGAACACCGGGGAGCTGTTTTTT
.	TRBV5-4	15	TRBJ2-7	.	CASNYPGTRDYEQYF	TGTGCCAGCAACTACCCCGGGACAAGAGACTACGAGCAGTACTTC
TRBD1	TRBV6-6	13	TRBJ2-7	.	CASSYSNRGEQYF	TGTGCCAGCAGTTACTCAAACAGGGGCGAGCAGTACTTC
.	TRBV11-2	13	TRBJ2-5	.	CASSDVLQETQYF	TGTGCCAGCAGCGACGTATTACAAGAGACCCAGTACTTC
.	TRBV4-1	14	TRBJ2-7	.	CASSQDRPAYEQYF	TGCGCCAGCAGCCAAGATAGGCCAGCTTACGAGCAGTACTTC
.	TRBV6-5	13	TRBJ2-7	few	CASSYNRAYEQYF	TGTGCCAGCAGTTACAACAGGGCCTACGAGCAGTACTTC
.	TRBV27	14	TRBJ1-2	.	CASSAGVANYGYTF	TGTGCCAGCAGTGCAGGGGTAGCTAACTATGGCTACACCTTC
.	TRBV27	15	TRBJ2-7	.	CASSLSNNGLYEQYF	TGTGCCAGCAGTTTATCGAATAATGGGCTCTACGAGCAGTACTTC
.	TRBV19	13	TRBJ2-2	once	CASRGANTGELFF	TGTGCCAGTAGAGGAGCGAACACCGGGGAGCTGTTTTTT
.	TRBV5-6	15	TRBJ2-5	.	CASSLDQGGWETQYF	TGTGCCAGCAGCTTGGATCAGGGCGGGTGGGAGACCCAGTACTTC
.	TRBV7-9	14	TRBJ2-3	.	CASSPPLGLNTQYF	TGTGCCAGCAGCCCGCCGTTAGGGTTAAATACGCAGTATTTT
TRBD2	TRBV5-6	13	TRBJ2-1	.	CASSSTSGNEQFF	TGTGCCAGCAGCTCGACTAGCGGCAATGAGCAGTTCTTC
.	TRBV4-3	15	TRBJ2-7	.	CASSQDRREGYEQYF	TGCGCCAGCAGCCAAGATCGGAGGGAAGGCTACGAGCAGTACTTC